The rows below give T cell receptor beta chains drawn from one sample of a study of OX40 agonist ivuxolimab in advanced cancers. The protocol was immunoSEQ multiplex PCR, while the TCRdb copy is restricted to in-frame clones and leaves out a portion. The sample gives 90,000 or so clones, 92% of which show up once; 1% to 1.3% is in the top ten. The sample here was CD4+ or CD8+ T cells sorted from blood, taken in a trial of the OX40 agonist ivuxolimab. These TCRs come from an adult with an advanced solid tumor such as melanoma, head and neck, liver or kidney cancer. Both conserved end residues are part of each CDR3. The D gene is left open where the match is weak.

>TRBV5-6|TRBD1|TRBJ2-5|14
CASSNGQAGETQYF
TGTGCCAGCAGCAATGGACAGGCGGGAGAGACCCAGTACTTC
>TRBV10-3|.|TRBJ1-6|13
CAISATTVLPLHF
TGTGCCATCAGTGCGACGACCGTCTTACCCCTCCACTTT
>TRBV2|.|TRBJ1-1|15
CASSNLKAWDTEAFF
TGTGCCAGCAGCAACTTGAAGGCTTGGGACACTGAAGCTTTCTTT
>TRBV28|.|TRBJ1-1|13
CASRGPVNTEAFF
TGTGCCAGCAGAGGACCGGTGAACACTGAAGCTTTCTTT
>TRBV7-3|TRBD1|TRBJ1-1|14
CASSSGQGLSEAFF
TGTGCCAGCAGCTCGGGACAGGGACTTAGTGAAGCTTTCTTT
>TRBV7-9|TRBD1|TRBJ1-1|15
CASRRGGELNTEAFF
TGTGCCAGCAGGCGAGGGGGCGAATTGAACACTGAAGCTTTCTTT
>TRBV5-1|.|TRBJ2-2|15
CASSLEGGDTGELFF
TGCGCCAGCAGCTTGGAGGGGGGCGACACCGGGGAGCTGTTTTTT
>TRBV11-1|.|TRBJ1-1|13
CASSLGMNTEAFF
TGTGCCAGCAGCTTAGGTATGAACACTGAAGCTTTCTTT
>TRBV10-3|TRBD2|TRBJ2-3|17
CAISESPGLGVTDTQYF
TGTGCCATCAGTGAGTCTCCGGGACTAGGTGTAACAGATACGCAGTATTTT
>TRBV18|TRBD2|TRBJ2-7|15
CASSPGTSGRREQYF
TGTGCCAGCTCACCGGGGACTAGCGGGAGGCGCGAGCAGTACTTC
>TRBV10-3|TRBD1|TRBJ2-5|14
CAISEGQAGKTQYF
TGTGCCATCAGTGAGGGACAGGCCGGAAAGACCCAGTACTTC
>TRBV19|.|TRBJ1-2|13
CASSMASNYGYTF
TGTGCCAGTAGTATGGCCAGTAACTATGGCTACACCTTC
>TRBV7-2|TRBD2|TRBJ2-1|13
CASRTLAGSTKFF
TGTGCCAGCAGAACACTAGCGGGCAGTACAAAGTTCTTC
>TRBV7-9|.|TRBJ2-3|16
CASSLGKGPSTDTQYF
TGTGCCAGCAGCTTAGGTAAAGGTCCCAGCACAGATACGCAGTATTTT
>TRBV28|TRBD1|TRBJ2-5|15
CASSSPTGWRETQYF
TGTGCCAGCAGTTCCCCGACAGGGTGGCGAGAGACCCAGTACTTC
>TRBV5-4|TRBD2|TRBJ2-7|14
CASSSGLAGGEQYF
TGTGCCAGCAGCTCCGGGCTAGCGGGAGGGGAGCAGTACTTC
>TRBV25-1|.|TRBJ2-4|11
CASREGNIQYF
TGTGCCAGCAGAGAAGGGAACATTCAGTACTTC
>TRBV5-5|.|TRBJ2-2|13
CASRWGNTGELFF
TGTGCCAGCAGATGGGGGAACACCGGGGAGCTGTTTTTT
>TRBV30|.|TRBJ1-1|14
CAWSVFGSNTEAFF
TGTGCCTGGAGTGTATTCGGGTCGAACACTGAAGCTTTCTTT
>TRBV2|TRBD2|TRBJ2-3|15
CASSASGISTDTQYF
TGTGCCAGCAGTGCTAGCGGGATTTCGACAGATACGCAGTATTTT